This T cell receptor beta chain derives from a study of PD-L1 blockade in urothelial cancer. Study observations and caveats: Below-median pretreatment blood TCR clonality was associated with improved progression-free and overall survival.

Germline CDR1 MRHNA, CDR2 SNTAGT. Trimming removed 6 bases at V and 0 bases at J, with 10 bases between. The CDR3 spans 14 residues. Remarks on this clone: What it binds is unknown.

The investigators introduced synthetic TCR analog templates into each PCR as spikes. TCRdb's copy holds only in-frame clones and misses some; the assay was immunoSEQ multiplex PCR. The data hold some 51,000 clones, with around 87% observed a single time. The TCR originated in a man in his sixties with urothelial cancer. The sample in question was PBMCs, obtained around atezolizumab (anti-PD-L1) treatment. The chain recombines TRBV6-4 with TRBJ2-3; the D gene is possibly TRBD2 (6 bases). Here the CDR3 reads CASRIAESTDTQYF. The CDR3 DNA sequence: TGTGCCAGCAGGATAGCGGAGAGCACAGATACGCAGTATTTT.